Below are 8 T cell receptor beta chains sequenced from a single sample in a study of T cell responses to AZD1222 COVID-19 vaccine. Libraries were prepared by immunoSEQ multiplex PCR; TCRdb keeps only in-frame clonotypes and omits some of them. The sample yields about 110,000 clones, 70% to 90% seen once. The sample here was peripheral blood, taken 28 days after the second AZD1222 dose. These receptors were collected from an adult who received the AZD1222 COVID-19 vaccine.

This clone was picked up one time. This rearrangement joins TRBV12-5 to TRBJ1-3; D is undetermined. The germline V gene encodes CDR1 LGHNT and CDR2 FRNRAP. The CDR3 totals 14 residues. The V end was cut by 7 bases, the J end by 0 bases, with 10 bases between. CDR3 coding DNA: TGTGCTAGTGTCCGGAGCGGCTCTGGAAACACCATATATTTT. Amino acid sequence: CASVRSGSGNTIYF.

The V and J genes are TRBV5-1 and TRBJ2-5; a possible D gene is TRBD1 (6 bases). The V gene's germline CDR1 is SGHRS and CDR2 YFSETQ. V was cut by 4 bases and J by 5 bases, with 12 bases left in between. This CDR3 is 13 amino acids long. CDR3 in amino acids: CASSLSGVETQYF. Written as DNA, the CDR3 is TGCGCCAGCAGCCTTTCAGGGGTGGAGACCCAGTACTTC.

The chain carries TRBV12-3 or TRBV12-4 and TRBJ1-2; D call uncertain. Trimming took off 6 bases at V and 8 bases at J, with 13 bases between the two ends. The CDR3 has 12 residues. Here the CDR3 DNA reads TGTGCCAGCAGCCGAAGGGTGGAGGGCTACACCTTC. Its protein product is CASSRRVEGYTF.

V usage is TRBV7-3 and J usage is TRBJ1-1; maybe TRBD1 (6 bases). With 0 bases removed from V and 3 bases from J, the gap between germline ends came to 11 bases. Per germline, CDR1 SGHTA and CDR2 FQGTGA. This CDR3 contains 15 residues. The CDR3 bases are TGTGCCAGCAGCTTAACGGGGGGCTACGACACTGAAGCTTTCTTT. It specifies CASSLTGGYDTEAFF.

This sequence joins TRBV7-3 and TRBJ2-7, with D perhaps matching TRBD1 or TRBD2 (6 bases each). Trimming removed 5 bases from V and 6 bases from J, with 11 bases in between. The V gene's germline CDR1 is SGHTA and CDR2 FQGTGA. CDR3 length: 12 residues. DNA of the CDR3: TGTGCCAGCAGCCTTGGAGGGGGCGAGCAGTACTTC. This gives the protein CASSLGGGEQYF.

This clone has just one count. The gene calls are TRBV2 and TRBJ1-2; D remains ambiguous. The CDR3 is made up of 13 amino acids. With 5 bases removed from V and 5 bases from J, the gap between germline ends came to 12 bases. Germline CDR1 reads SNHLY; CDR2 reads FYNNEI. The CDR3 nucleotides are TGTGCCAGCAGTCCAGCCGGAAGGTATGGCTACACCTTC. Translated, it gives CASSPAGRYGYTF. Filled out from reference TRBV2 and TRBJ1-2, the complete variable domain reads EPEVTQTPSHQVTQMGQEVILRCVPISNHLYFYWYRQILGQKVEFLVSFYNNEISEKSEIFDDQFSVERPDGSNFTLKIRSTKLEDSAMYFCASSPAGRYGYTFGSGTRLTVV.

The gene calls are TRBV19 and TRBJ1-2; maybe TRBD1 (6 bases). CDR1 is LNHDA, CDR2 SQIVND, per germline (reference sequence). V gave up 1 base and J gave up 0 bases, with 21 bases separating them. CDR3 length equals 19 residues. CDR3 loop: CASSIGADRLPRANYGYTF. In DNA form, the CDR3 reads TGTGCCAGTAGTATAGGAGCGGACAGACTTCCAAGAGCTAACTATGGCTACACCTTC. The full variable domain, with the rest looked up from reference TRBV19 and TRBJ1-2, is DGGITQSPKYLFRKEGQNVTLSCEQNLNHDAMYWYRQDPGQGLRLIYYSQIVNDFQKGDIAEGYSVSREKKESFPLTVTSAQKNPTAFYLCASSIGADRLPRANYGYTFGSGTRLTVV.

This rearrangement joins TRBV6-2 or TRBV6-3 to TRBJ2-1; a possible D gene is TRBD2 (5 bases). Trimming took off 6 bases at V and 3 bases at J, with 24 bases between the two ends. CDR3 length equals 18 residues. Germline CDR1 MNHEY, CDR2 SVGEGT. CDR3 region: CASSPYPLWTSYYNEQFF. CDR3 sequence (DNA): TGTGCCAGCAGCCCATACCCCCTTTGGACTTCGTACTACAATGAGCAGTTCTTC.